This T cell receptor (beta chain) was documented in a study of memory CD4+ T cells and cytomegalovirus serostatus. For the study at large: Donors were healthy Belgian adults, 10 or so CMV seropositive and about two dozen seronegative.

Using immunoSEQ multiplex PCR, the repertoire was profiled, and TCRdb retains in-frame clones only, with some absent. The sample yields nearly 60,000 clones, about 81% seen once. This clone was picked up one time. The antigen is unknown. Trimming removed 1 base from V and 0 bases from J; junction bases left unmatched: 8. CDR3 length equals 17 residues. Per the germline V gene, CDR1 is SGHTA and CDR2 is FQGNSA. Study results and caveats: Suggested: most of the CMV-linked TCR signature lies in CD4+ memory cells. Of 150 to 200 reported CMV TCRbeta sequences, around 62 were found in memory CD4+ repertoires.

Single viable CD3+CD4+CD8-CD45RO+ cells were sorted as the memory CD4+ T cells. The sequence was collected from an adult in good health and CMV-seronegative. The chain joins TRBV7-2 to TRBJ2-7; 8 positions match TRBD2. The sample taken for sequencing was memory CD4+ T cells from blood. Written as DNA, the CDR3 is TGTGCCAGCAGCTTAGTGGCTAGCGGGTCGAGCTCCTACGAGCAGTACTTC. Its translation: CASSLVASGSSSYEQYF.